A single sample gave rise to the 16 T cell receptor beta chains below, sequenced in a study of response to subunit inactivated influenza vaccine. Via MiXCR, TCRdb re-called the RT-PCR reads, giving one row per CDR3 protein. The sample includes under 550,000 distinct CDR3 sequences, roughly 7.6% of them seen just once. Specimen: PBMCs from blood, collected around 2 years after vaccination. These receptor sequences come from a man in his fifties or sixties who received an inactivated influenza vaccine.

This clonotype appeared a few times. The chain joins TRBV7-8 to TRBJ1-1; weak D call: TRBD1 (5 bases). The CDR3 is 17 amino acids. Germline V gene data show CDR1 as SGHVS and CDR2 as FQNEAQ. V lost 0 bases and J lost 0, with 14 bases in between. For the CDR3, the DNA is TGTGCCAGCAGCTTAGCGCACGGGACGACCCTGAACACTGAAGCTTTCTTT. Translated: CASSLAHGTTLNTEAFF. The full variable domain, with the rest looked up from reference TRBV7-8 and TRBJ1-1, is GAGVSQSPRYKVAKRGQDVALRCDPISGHVSLFWYQQALGQGPEFLTYFQNEAQLDKSGLPSDRFFAERPEGSVSTLKIQRTQQEDSAVYLCASSLAHGTTLNTEAFFGQGTRLTVV.

The rearrangement joins TRBV28 to TRBJ2-6; 12 bases agree with TRBD1. Germline trimming cut 5 bases from V and 3 bases from J; bases unmatched to any gene: 8. CDR1 is MDHEN and CDR2 is SYDVKM in the germline V gene. The CDR3 loop spans 18 amino acids. The chain's CDR3 is CASSGPGQGALGANVLTF. The DNA of the CDR3 is TGTGCCAGCAGTGGACCGGGACAGGGGGCGCTTGGGGCCAACGTCCTGACTTTC.

Many counts were recorded for this clonotype. The chain recombines TRBV20-1 with TRBJ2-7; 11 bases fit TRBD2. Germline CDR1 reads DFQATT; CDR2 reads SNEGSKA (reference sequence). V lost 2 bases to trimming and J lost 0 bases; unmatched junction nucleotides: 12. The CDR3 runs 18 residues. CDR3 coding DNA: TGCAGTGCTAGAATGGTTGCTAGCGGGAGGTCCCACTCCTACGAGCAGTACTTC. This translates into CSARMVASGRSHSYEQYF.

This clonotype has at least ten counts. V and J are TRBV28 and TRBJ2-7, with a weak D call TRBD1 (5 bases). The V end was cut by 6 bases, the J end by 2 bases, with 20 bases between. There are 16 residues in the CDR3. The V gene's germline CDR1 is MDHEN and CDR2 SYDVKM. The CDR3 DNA follows: TGTGCCAGCAGCCCAGACCAACAGGAAATTACCTACGAGCAGTACTTC. Encoded protein: CASSPDQQEITYEQYF. Combining the CDR3 with reference TRBV28 and TRBJ2-7 gives the whole variable domain DVKVTQSSRYLVKRTGEKVFLECVQDMDHENMFWYRQDPGLGLRLIYFSYDVKMKEKGDIPEGYSVSREKKERFSLILESASTNQTSMYLCASSPDQQEITYEQYFGPGTRLTVT.

The J gene is TRBJ1-2, the V gene TRBV7-6; tentative D call: TRBD1 (5 bases). The CDR3 is 12 residues long. The germline gives CDR1 SGHVS, CDR2 FNYEAQ. Trimming shortened V by 4 bases and J by 6 bases, and 9 bases separated the two germline ends. In DNA form, the CDR3 reads TGTGCCAGCAGCTCTGGGGGAAATGGCTACACCTTC. It codes for CASSSGGNGYTF.

The sample holds many counts of this clonotype. This chain joins TRBV2 and TRBJ2-7; D is possibly TRBD2 (5 bases). Trimming removed 8 bases from V and 0 bases from J, with 8 bases in between. Germline V gene data show CDR1 as SNHLY and CDR2 as FYNNEI. The CDR3 runs to 12 residues. This CDR3 is CASVGSSYEQYF. The CDR3 DNA reads TGTGCCAGCGTTGGGAGCTCCTACGAGCAGTACTTC. Complete variable domain (other parts from reference TRBV2 and TRBJ2-7): EPEVTQTPSHQVTQMGQEVILRCVPISNHLYFYWYRQILGQKVEFLVSFYNNEISEKSEIFDDQFSVERPDGSNFTLKIRSTKLEDSAMYFCASVGSSYEQYFGPGTRLTVT.

This clonotype was seen repeatedly, ten times or more. The chain joins TRBV12-3 or TRBV12-4 to TRBJ2-1; 7 bases line up with TRBD2. V lost 5 bases to trimming and J lost 10 bases; unmatched junction nucleotides: 11. This CDR3 comprises 14 residues. The CDR3 DNA reads TGTGCCAGCAGTCCCCTTCGCGGGAGCTGGGAGCAGTTCTTC. It translates to CASSPLRGSWEQFF.

In its sample, this clonotype was seen a few times. The chain couples TRBV6-2 or TRBV6-3 to TRBJ2-7, with a weak D call TRBD1 (5 bases). Trimming cost V 6 bases and J 5 bases, with 17 bases left between them. The CDR3 runs to 14 residues. Germline V gene data show CDR1 as MNHEY and CDR2 as SVGEGT. CDR3 DNA sequence: TGTGCCAGCAGGGAAGGAAGGGGCTGGCACGAGCAGTACTTC. Translated, it gives CASREGRGWHEQYF.

The chain has TRBV12-3 or TRBV12-4 and TRBJ2-2, with no clear D. Trimming removed 4 bases at V and 6 bases at J, with 3 bases between. This CDR3 has 11 amino acids. The CDR3 DNA reads as TGTGCCAGCAGTTCCGCCGGGGAGCTGTTTTTT. This sequence encodes CASSSAGELFF.

This clonotype was found once. CDR3 amino acids: CASSPAAGGPREQFF. The CDR3 bases are TGTGCCAGCTCACCGGCAGCGGGAGGGCCCCGTGAGCAGTTCTTC. The V call is TRBV18, the J call TRBJ2-1; 10 nucleotides line up with TRBD2. J gave up 9 bases and V 3 bases, and 8 bases lay outside the gene matches. CDR3 length: 15 residues. Germline-derived CDR1 and CDR2 are KGHSH and LQKENI.

This clonotype has more than one count but fewer than ten. The chain uses TRBV7-7 and TRBJ2-2; D not certain. V was shortened by 5 bases and J by 5 bases, with 9 bases between the two germline ends. The CDR3 spans 13 residues. Germline values: CDR1 SSHAT, CDR2 FNYEAQ (reference sequence). The DNA for the CDR3 is TGTGCCAGCAGCCTTGATAAGACCGGGGAGCTGTTTTTT. This codes for CASSLDKTGELFF.

The CDR3 DNA follows: TGTGCCAGCAGCCAAACATCAGGGGCGAGCTCCTACAATGAGCAGTTCTTC. As protein: CASSQTSGASSYNEQFF. This sequence joins TRBV5-4 and TRBJ2-1; D perhaps matches TRBD1 (6 bases). The CDR3 covers 17 residues. The V end was cut by 4 bases, the J end by 0 bases, with 17 bases between. Germline loops: CDR1 SGHNT, CDR2 YYREEE (reference sequence).

This clonotype appeared a few times. The chain joins TRBV4-1 to TRBJ2-7; 9 nucleotides align to TRBD1. Germline CDR1 MGHRA, CDR2 YSYEKL. The J segment lost 5 bases and the V segment lost 3 bases, leaving 8 bases of the junction unmatched. The CDR3 has 15 amino acids. The CDR3 loop reads CASSHGQGSGDEQYF. CDR3 DNA sequence: TGCGCCAGCAGCCATGGACAGGGGAGTGGAGACGAGCAGTACTTC.

This clonotype was counted at least ten times. The rearrangement uses TRBV20-1 and TRBJ2-3; D is unclear. V gave up 3 bases and J gave up 0 bases, with 19 bases separating them. Germline V CDR1 and CDR2: DFQATT, SNEGSKA (reference sequence). This CDR3 comprises 17 residues. The DNA of the CDR3 is TGCAGTGCTAGCGCTCGCCGGACGTTAGAGAGCACAGATACGCAGTATTTT. Translation gives CSASARRTLESTDTQYF.

At least ten counts were recorded for this clonotype. This chain uses TRBV30 with TRBJ1-5, with 7 positions matching TRBD1. CDR1 and CDR2 (germline): GTSNPN, SVGIG (reference sequence). Trimming took 3 bases from V and 6 from J; bases not matched to a gene: 8. The CDR3 contains 14 residues. CDR3 sequence: CAWSDRQGFQPQHF. CDR3 coding DNA: TGTGCCTGGAGCGACAGACAGGGATTTCAGCCCCAGCATTTT.

In this sample, this clonotype turned up many times. The CDR3 reads CATSRGTAADTEAFF. The CDR3 nucleotides read TGTGCCACCAGCAGAGGGACAGCGGCCGACACTGAAGCTTTCTTT. The chain recombines TRBV15 with TRBJ1-1, with D possibly being TRBD1 (6 bases). V was shortened by 1 base and J by 3 bases, with 12 bases between the two germline ends. This CDR3 contains 15 residues. Germline assignment: CDR1 LNHNV and CDR2 YYDKDF (reference sequence).